The present T cell receptor (beta chain) was sequenced within a study of T-cell reconstitution after alpha-beta-depleted transplantation in children. CDR1 is SNHLY, CDR2 FYNNEI, per germline. There are 15 residues in the CDR3. V dropped 4 bases and J dropped 3; count of bases not matched to a gene: 7. This clonotype was picked up a small number of times. The library targeted TCRbeta and was prepared with unique molecular identifiers. One entry per CDR3 protein results from TCRdb running MiXCR on the PCR reads. The repertoire holds 200,000 to 250,000 distinct CDR3 sequences, about 9.6% seen once, with approximately 5% in the top ten.

This clonotype was sampled from a human donor who donated a stem cell graft to a child with SCID. The sequencing here drew on PBMCs from the stem cell graft donor, taken from the stem cell graft. V is TRBV2 and J is TRBJ2-3; 7 bases line up with TRBD2. CDR3 bases: TGTGCCAGCAGTGCTGGCAGGGAGGGAACAGATACGCAGTATTTT. Its protein is CASSAGREGTDTQYF.